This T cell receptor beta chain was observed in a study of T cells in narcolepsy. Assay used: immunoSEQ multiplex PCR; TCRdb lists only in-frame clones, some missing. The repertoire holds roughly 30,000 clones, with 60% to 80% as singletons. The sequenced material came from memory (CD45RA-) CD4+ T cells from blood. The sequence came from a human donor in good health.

CDR3 bases: TGTGCCAGCAGTTTATGGGGCTCTGGGGCCAACGTCCTGACTTTC. This codes for CASSLWGSGANVLTF. The chain has TRBV27 and TRBJ2-6; unclear D gene. The CDR3 spans 15 residues. Germline values: CDR1 MNHEY, CDR2 SMNVEV (reference sequence). V lost 1 base and J lost 0, with 4 bases in between.